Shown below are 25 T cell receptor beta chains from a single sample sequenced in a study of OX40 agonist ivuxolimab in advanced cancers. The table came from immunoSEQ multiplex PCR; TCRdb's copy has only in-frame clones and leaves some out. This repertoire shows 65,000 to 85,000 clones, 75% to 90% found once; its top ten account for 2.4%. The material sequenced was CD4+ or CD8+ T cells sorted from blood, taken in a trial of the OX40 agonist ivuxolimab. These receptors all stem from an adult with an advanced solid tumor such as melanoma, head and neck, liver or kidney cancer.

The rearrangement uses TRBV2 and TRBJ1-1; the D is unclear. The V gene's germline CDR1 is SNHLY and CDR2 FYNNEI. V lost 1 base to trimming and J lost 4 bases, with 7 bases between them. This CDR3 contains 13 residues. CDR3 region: CASSEGGFTEAFF. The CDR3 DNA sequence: TGTGCCAGCAGTGAAGGAGGGTTCACTGAAGCTTTCTTT.

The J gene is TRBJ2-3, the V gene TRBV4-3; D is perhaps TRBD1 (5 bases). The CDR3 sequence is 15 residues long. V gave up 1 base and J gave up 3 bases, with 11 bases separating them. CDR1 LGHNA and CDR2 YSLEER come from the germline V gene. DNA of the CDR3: TGCGCCAGCAGCCAAGTATGGCAGGGAACAGATACGCAGTATTTT. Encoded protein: CASSQVWQGTDTQYF.

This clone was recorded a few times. CDR3 DNA sequence: TGTGCCAGCGGGTTGACAGGGGATCAGCCCCAGCATTTT. Translated, it gives CASGLTGDQPQHF. This sequence joins TRBV6-5 and TRBJ1-5, with 8 bases aligning to TRBD1. CDR1 and CDR2 (germline): MNHEY, SVGAGI. V gave up 8 bases and J gave up 5 bases; unmatched junction bases: 5. This CDR3 contains 13 residues.

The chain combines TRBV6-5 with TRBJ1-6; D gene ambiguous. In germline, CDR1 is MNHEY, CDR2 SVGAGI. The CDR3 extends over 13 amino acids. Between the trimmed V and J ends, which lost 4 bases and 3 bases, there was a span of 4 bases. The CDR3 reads CASSSHYNSPLHF. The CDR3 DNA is TGTGCCAGCAGTTCCCACTATAATTCACCCCTCCACTTT.

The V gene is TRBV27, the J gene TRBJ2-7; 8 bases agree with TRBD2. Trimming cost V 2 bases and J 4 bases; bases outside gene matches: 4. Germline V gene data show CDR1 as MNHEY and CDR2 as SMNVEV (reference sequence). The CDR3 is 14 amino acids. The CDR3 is CASSLKSGGYEQYF. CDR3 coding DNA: TGTGCCAGCAGTTTAAAGTCGGGGGGGTACGAGCAGTACTTC.

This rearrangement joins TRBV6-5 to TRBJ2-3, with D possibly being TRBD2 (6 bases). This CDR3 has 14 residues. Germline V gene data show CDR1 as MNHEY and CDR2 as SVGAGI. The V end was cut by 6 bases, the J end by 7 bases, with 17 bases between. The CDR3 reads CASRTRLARNTQYF. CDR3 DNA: TGTGCCAGCAGAACTCGCCTAGCGAGAAATACGCAGTATTTT.

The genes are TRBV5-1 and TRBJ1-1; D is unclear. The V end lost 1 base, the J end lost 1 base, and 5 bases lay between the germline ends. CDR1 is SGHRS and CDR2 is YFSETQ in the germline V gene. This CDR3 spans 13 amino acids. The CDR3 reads CASSLTANTEAFF. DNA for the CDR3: TGCGCCAGCAGCTTGACGGCGAACACTGAAGCTTTCTTT.

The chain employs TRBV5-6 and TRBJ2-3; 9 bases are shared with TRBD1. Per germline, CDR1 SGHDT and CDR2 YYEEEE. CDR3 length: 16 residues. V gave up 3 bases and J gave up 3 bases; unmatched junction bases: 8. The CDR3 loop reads CASSSVQGALTDTQYF. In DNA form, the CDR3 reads TGTGCCAGCAGCTCGGTACAGGGGGCATTGACAGATACGCAGTATTTT.

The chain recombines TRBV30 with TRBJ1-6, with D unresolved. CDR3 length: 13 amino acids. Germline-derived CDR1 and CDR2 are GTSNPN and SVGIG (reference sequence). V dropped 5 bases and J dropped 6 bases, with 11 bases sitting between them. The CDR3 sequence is CAWDRAGNSPLHF. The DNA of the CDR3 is TGTGCCTGGGATAGGGCGGGTAATTCACCCCTCCACTTT.

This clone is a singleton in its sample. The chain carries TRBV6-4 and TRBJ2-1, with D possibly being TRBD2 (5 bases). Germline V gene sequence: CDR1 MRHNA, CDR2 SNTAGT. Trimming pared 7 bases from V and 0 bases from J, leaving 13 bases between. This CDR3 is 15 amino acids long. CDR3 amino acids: CASTEDFGSYNEQFF. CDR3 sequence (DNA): TGTGCCAGCACTGAGGACTTCGGCTCCTACAATGAGCAGTTCTTC.

The CDR3 DNA sequence: TGTGCCAGCAGCGCAACACAGGGTAGAAATGTCGGTCAGCCCCAGCATTTT. Translating it yields CASSATQGRNVGQPQHF. The gene calls are TRBV13 and TRBJ1-5; TRBD1 is a possible D gene (6 bases). There are 17 residues in the CDR3. The germline gives CDR1 PRHDT, CDR2 FYEKMQ (reference sequence). Trimming stripped 5 bases from V and 6 bases from J, with 23 bases between.

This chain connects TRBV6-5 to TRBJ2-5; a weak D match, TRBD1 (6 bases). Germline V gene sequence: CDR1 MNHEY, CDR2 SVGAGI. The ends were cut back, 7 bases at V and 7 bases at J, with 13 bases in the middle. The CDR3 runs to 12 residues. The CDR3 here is CASNDRSRTQYF. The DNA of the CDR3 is TGTGCCAGCAACGACAGGTCCCGGACCCAGTACTTC.

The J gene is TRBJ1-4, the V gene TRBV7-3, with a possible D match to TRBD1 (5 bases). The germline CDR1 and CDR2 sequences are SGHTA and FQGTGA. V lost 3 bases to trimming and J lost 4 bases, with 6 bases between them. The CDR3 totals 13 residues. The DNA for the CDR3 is TGTGCCAGCAGCTTGGGGGGTAATGAAAAACTGTTTTTT. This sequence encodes CASSLGGNEKLFF.

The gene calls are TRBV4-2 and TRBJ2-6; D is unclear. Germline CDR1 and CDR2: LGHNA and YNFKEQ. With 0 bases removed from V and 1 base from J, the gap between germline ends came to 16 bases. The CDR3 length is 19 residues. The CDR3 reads CASSQDSSASLSGANVLTF. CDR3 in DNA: TGTGCCAGCAGCCAAGATTCTTCGGCGAGTCTTTCTGGGGCCAACGTCCTGACTTTC.

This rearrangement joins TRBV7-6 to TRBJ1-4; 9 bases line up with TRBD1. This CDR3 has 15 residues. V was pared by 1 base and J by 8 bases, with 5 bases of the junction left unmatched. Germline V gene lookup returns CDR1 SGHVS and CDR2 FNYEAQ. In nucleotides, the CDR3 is TGTGCCAGCAGCTTAGTGGGACAGGGACGGGAAAAACTGTTTTTT. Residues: CASSLVGQGREKLFF.

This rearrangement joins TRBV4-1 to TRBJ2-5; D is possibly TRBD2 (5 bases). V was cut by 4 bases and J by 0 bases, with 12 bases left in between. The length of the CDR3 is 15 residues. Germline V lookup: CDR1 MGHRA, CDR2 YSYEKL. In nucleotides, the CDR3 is TGCGCCAGCAGCCTACAATCGGGGTACCAAGAGACCCAGTACTTC. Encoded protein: CASSLQSGYQETQYF.

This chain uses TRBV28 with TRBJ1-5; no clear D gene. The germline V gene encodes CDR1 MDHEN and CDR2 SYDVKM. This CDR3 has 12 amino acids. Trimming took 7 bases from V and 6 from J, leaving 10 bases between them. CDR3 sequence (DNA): TGTGCCAGCACTGTCGGGGTTCAGCCCCAGCATTTT. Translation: CASTVGVQPQHF. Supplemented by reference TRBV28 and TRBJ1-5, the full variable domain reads DVKVTQSSRYLVKRTGEKVFLECVQDMDHENMFWYRQDPGLGLRLIYFSYDVKMKEKGDIPEGYSVSREKKERFSLILESASTNQTSMYLCASTVGVQPQHFGDGTRLSIL.

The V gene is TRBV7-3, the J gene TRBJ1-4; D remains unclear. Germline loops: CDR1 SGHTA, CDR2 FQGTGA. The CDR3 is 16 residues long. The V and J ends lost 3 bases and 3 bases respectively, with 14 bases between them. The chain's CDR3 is CASSFPHSRANEKLFF. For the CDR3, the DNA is TGTGCCAGCAGCTTTCCGCATAGTAGGGCTAATGAAAAACTGTTTTTT.

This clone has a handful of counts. The CDR3 DNA reads as TGCAGCGTTGAAGCGGGGCGGCCCTTCACAGATACGCAGTATTTT. This codes for CSVEAGRPFTDTQYF. The rearrangement uses TRBV29-1 and TRBJ2-3; D possibly matches TRBD1 or TRBD2 (5 bases each). Trimming shortened V by 1 base and J by 2 bases, and 13 bases separated the two germline ends. The CDR3 runs to 15 residues. Germline V gene data show CDR1 as SQVTM and CDR2 as ANQGSEA.

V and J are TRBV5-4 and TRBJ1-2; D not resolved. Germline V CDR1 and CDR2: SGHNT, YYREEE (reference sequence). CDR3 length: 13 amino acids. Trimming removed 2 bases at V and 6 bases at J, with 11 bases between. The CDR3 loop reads CASSFSGDHGYTF. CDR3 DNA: TGTGCCAGCAGCTTTTCAGGTGACCATGGCTACACCTTC.

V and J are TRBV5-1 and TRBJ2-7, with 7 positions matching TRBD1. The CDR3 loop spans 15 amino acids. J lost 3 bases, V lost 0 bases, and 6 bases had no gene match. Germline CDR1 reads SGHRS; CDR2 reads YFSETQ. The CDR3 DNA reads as TGCGCCAGCAGCTTGGGAGGAACAGGGGACTACGAGCAGTACTTC. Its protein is CASSLGGTGDYEQYF.

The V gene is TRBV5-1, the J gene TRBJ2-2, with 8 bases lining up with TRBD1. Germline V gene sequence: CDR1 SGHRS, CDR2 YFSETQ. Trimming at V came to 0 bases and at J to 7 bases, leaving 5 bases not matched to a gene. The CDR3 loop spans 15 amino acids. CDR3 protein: CASSLDDRGIGELFF. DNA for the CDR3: TGCGCCAGCAGCTTGGACGACAGGGGAATCGGGGAGCTGTTTTTT.

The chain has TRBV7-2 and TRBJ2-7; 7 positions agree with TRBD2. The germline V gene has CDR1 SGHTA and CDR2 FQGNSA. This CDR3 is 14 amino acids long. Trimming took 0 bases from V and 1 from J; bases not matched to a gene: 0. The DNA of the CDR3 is TGTGCCAGCAGCTTAGCGGGGGGGTCCTACGAGCAGTACTTC. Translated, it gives CASSLAGGSYEQYF.

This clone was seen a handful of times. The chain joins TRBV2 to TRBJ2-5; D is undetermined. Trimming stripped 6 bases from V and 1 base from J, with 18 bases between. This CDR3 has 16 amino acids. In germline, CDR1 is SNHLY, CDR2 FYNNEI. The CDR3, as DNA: TGTGCCAGCAGCCCGGTGATAGGCCTTAGCCAAGAGACCCAGTACTTC. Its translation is CASSPVIGLSQETQYF.

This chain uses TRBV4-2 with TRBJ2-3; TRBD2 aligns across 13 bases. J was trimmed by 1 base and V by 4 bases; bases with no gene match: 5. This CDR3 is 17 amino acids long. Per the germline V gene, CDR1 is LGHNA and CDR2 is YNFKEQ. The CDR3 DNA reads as TGTGCCAGCAGCCGGACTAGCGGGGGCATACGCACAGATACGCAGTATTTT. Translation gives CASSRTSGGIRTDTQYF.